A single sample gave rise to the 8 T cell receptor beta chains below, sequenced in a study of cytomegalovirus exposure and HLA in healthy donors. The PCR was carried out with 60 Vbeta primers and 13 Jbeta primers. TCRdb keeps only in-frame clones here, not all; method: immunoSEQ multiplex PCR. The sample carries some 150,000 clones, roughly 84% recorded once. The sample was PBMCs. The receptors were sampled from a male donor in good health and CMV-seronegative.

The sample holds a few counts of this clone. The chain employs TRBV7-6 and TRBJ2-3; tentative D call: TRBD1 (5 bases). V lost 1 base to trimming and J lost 2 bases, with 13 bases between them. The CDR3 extends over 16 amino acids. Germline CDR1 and CDR2: SGHVS and FNYEAQ. CDR3 sequence: CASSLGFGAYTDTQYF. CDR3 sequence (DNA): TGTGCCAGCAGCTTAGGGTTTGGGGCGTACACAGATACGCAGTATTTT.

The V gene is TRBV7-3, the J gene TRBJ1-1; the match to TRBD1 covers 7 bases. After removal of 0 bases from V and 1 base from J, the junction contained 2 bases not matched to a gene. Germline lookup yields CDR1 SGHTA and CDR2 FQGTGA. The CDR3 totals 15 residues. The CDR3 region is CASSLTTGTNTEAFF. The CDR3 DNA reads as TGTGCCAGCAGCTTAACGACAGGGACGAACACTGAAGCTTTCTTT. Supplemented by reference TRBV7-3 and TRBJ1-1, the full variable domain reads GAGVSQTPSNKVTEKGKYVELRCDPISGHTALYWYRQSLGQGPEFLIYFQGTGAADDSGLPNDRFFAVRPEGSVSTLKIQRTERGDSAVYLCASSLTTGTNTEAFFGQGTRLTVV.

The chain recombines TRBV15 with TRBJ2-3, with 7 bases that match TRBD2. The CDR3 loop spans 20 amino acids. V was clipped by 3 bases and J by 5 bases; unmatched bases: 23. Germline V gives CDR1 LNHNV, CDR2 YYDKDF (reference sequence). CDR3 protein: CATSRSPHRSGGKRGDTQYF. CDR3 bases: TGTGCCACCAGCAGGTCCCCCCACCGTTCCGGGGGGAAGAGGGGAGATACGCAGTATTTT.

J is TRBJ2-3 and V is TRBV30, with a weak D call TRBD1 (6 bases). The V and J ends lost 0 bases and 2 bases respectively, with 18 bases between them. This CDR3 spans 17 amino acids. Germline-derived CDR1 and CDR2 are GTSNPN and SVGIG (reference sequence). CDR3 sequence (DNA): TGTGCCTGGAGTGTATTAGGGCAGGGGAAAATCACAGATACGCAGTATTTT. As protein: CAWSVLGQGKITDTQYF.

The gene calls are TRBV5-6 and TRBJ1-1; the match to TRBD1 covers 7 bases. The CDR3 is 14 residues long. Trimming at V came to 3 bases and at J to 4 bases, leaving 6 bases not matched to a gene. CDR1 and CDR2 from the germline V gene are SGHDT and YYEEEE. The CDR3 DNA is TGTGCCAGCAGCTGGGGCCAGGGGGGCACTGAAGCTTTCTTT. Translation: CASSWGQGGTEAFF.

This clone was seen a single time. The genes are TRBV11-2 and TRBJ1-1, with D possibly TRBD1 on 6 matching bases. V gave up 2 bases and J gave up 8 bases, with 12 bases separating them. The CDR3 totals 13 residues. CDR1 is SGHAT, CDR2 FQNNGV, per germline. The CDR3 here is CASSLTGINEAFF. In DNA form, the CDR3 reads TGTGCCAGCAGCTTAACAGGGATTAACGAAGCTTTCTTT.

This chain uses TRBV6-5 with TRBJ2-3; 11 bases align to TRBD2. V shed 7 bases and J 1 base; nucleotides not matched to a gene: 4. This CDR3 contains 15 residues. Germline values: CDR1 MNHEY, CDR2 SVGAGI. The CDR3 here is CASKKTSGGTDTQYF. CDR3 DNA sequence: TGTGCCAGCAAAAAGACTAGCGGGGGCACAGATACGCAGTATTTT.

The chain's CDR3 is CATLAAPAGGPEGYEQYF. The CDR3 coding sequence is TGTGCCACCCTGGCGGCCCCAGCGGGAGGGCCAGAGGGGTACGAGCAGTACTTC. The chain joins TRBV28 to TRBJ2-7; 10 bases are shared with TRBD2. This CDR3 spans 18 amino acids. The V segment lost 10 bases and the J segment 4 bases; nucleotides outside the gene matches: 22. Germline loops: CDR1 MDHEN, CDR2 SYDVKM.